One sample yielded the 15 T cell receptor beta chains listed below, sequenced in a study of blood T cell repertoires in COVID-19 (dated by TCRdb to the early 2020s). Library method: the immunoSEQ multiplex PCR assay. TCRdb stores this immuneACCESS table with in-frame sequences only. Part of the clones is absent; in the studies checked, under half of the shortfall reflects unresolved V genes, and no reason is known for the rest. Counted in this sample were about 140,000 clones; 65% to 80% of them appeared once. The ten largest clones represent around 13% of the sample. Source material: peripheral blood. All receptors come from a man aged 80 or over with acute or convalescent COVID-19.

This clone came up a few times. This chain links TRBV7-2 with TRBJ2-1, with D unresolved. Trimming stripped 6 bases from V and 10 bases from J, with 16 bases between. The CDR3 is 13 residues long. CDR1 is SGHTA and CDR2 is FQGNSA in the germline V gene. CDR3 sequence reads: CASRTGPPGEQFF. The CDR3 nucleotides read TGTGCCAGCAGAACTGGGCCCCCTGGAGAGCAGTTCTTC.

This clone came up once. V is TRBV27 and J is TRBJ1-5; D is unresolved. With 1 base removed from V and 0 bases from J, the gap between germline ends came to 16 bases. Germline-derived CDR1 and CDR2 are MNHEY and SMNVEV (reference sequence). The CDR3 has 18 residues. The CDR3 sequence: CASSLLGGGIGSNQPQHF. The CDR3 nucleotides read TGTGCCAGCAGTTTATTGGGTGGAGGAATTGGTAGCAATCAGCCCCAGCATTTT.

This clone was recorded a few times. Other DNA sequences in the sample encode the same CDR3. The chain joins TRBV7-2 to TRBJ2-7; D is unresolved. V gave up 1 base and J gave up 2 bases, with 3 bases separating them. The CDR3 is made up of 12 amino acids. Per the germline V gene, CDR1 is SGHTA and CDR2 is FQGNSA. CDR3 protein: CASSLVTYEQYF. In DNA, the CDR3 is TGTGCCAGCAGCTTAGTCACCTACGAGCAGTACTTC.

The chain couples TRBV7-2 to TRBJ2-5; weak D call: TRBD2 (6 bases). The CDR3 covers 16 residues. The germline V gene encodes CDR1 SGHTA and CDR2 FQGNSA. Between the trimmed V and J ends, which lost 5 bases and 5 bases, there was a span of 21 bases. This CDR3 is CASSLGGGKLVETQYF. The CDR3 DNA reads TGTGCCAGCAGCCTCGGCGGAGGGAAGTTGGTGGAGACCCAGTACTTC.

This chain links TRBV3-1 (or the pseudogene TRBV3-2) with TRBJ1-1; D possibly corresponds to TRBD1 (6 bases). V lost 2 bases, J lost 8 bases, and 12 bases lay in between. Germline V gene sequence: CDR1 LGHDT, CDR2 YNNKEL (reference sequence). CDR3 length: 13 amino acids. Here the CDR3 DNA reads TGTGCCAGCAGCCAATCACAGGGTTACGAAGCTTTCTTT. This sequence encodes CASSQSQGYEAFF.

DNA for the CDR3: TGTGCCAGCAGTTACTCGAACGGGGGTCCGTACTTC. Its protein is CASSYSNGGPYF. The chain joins TRBV6-2 or TRBV6-3 to TRBJ2-7; a possible D gene is TRBD2 (6 bases). CDR3 size: 12 residues. The germline CDR1 and CDR2 sequences are MNHEY and SVGEGT. Trimming removed 0 bases at V and 12 bases at J, with 12 bases between.

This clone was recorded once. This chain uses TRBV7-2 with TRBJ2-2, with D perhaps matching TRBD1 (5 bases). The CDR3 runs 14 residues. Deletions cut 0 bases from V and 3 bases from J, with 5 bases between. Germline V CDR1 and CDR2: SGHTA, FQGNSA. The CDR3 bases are TGTGCCAGCAGCTTAGCGACAGACACCGGGGAGCTGTTTTTT. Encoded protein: CASSLATDTGELFF.

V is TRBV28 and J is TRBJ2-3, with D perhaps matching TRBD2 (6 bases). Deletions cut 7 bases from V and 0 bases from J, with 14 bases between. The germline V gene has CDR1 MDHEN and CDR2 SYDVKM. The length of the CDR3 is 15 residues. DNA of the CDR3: TGTGCCAGCACCTTCCGCGGGGACAGCACAGATACGCAGTATTTT. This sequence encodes CASTFRGDSTDTQYF.

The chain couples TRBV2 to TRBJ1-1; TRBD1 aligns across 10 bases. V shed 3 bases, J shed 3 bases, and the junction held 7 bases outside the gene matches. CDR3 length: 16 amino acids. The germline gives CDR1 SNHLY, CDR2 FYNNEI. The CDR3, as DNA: TGTGCCAGCAGTGAGGGACAGGGGATAGGGGACACTGAAGCTTTCTTT. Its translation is CASSEGQGIGDTEAFF.

DNA of the CDR3: TGTGCCAGCAGTTACAGGGGATACGAGCAGTACTTC. Translated, it gives CASSYRGYEQYF. The J gene is TRBJ2-7, the V gene TRBV6-5; D perhaps matches TRBD1 (5 bases). The length of the CDR3 is 12 residues. Germline V gene data show CDR1 as MNHEY and CDR2 as SVGAGI. V was cut by 2 bases and J by 4 bases, with 6 bases left in between.

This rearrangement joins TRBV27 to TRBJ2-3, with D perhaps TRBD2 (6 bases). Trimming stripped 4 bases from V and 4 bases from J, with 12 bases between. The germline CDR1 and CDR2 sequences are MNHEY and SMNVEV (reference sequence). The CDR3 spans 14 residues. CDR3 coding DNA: TGTGCCAGCAGTTCTCTTCTAGCGCCAGATACGCAGTATTTT. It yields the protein CASSSLLAPDTQYF.

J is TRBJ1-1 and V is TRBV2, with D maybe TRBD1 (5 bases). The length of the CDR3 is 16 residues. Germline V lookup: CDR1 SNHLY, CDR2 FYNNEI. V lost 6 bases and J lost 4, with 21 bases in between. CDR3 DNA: TGTGCCAGCAGGGATGGGGGGTCCGGGCTTGGCACTGAAGCTTTCTTT. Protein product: CASRDGGSGLGTEAFF. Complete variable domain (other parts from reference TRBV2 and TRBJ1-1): EPEVTQTPSHQVTQMGQEVILRCVPISNHLYFYWYRQILGQKVEFLVSFYNNEISEKSEIFDDQFSVERPDGSNFTLKIRSTKLEDSAMYFCASRDGGSGLGTEAFFGQGTRLTVV.

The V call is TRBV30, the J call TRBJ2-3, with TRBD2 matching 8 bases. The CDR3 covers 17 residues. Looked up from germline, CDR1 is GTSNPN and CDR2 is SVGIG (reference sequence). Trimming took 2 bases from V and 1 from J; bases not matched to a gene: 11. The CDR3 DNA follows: TGTGCCTGGAGTAAATCTCGAAGAGCGGGAGGCACAGATACGCAGTATTTT. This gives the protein CAWSKSRRAGGTDTQYF.

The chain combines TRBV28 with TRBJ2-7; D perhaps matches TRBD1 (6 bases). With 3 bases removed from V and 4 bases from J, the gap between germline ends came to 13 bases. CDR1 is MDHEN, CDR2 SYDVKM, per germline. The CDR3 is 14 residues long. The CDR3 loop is CASSLLQGRYEQYF. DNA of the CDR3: TGTGCCAGCAGTTTGTTACAGGGTAGATACGAGCAGTACTTC.

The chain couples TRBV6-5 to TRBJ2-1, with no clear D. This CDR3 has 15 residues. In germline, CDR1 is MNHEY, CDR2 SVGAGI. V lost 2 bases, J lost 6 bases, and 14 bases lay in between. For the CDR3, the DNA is TGTGCCAGCAGTTACCACGCACACCCTGCCAATGAGCAGTTCTTC. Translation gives CASSYHAHPANEQFF.